A single sample gave rise to the 31 T cell receptor beta chains below, sequenced in a study of T cells in Graves' hyperthyroidism and ophthalmopathy. Using RNA transcripts as the source, TCR beta CDR3 regions were amplified. Initially, a first-round RT-PCR of the TCR CDR3 employed the HTBI primer set. TCRdb re-derived calls from the multiplex PCR reads in MiXCR, one entry per CDR3 protein. The data show 560,000 or so distinct CDR3 sequences, 46% seen once. What was sequenced was peripheral blood or thyroid tissue (not recorded which). The receptors derive from a woman younger than 35 with Graves' hyperthyroidism.

The J gene is TRBJ2-5, the V gene TRBV2; weak D call: TRBD1 (6 bases). Germline V CDR1 and CDR2: SNHLY, FYNNEI. The CDR3 totals 15 residues. Trimming took 2 bases from V and 5 from J, leaving 15 bases between them. In DNA, the CDR3 is TGTGCCAGCAGTGAAATCCCCCAGGGGTTGGAGACCCAGTACTTC. Protein sequence: CASSEIPQGLETQYF.

The rearrangement links TRBV18 to TRBJ2-7, with 9 bases identical to TRBD1. CDR1 and CDR2 from the germline V gene are KGHSH and LQKENI. The CDR3 runs to 15 residues. V lost 2 bases and J lost 0; bases outside the gene matches: 2. CDR3 region: CASSPRTGASYEQYF. The CDR3 DNA sequence: TGTGCCAGCTCACCAAGGACAGGGGCCTCCTACGAGCAGTACTTC.

This chain links TRBV3-1 with TRBJ1-2; D unresolved. The CDR3 length is 12 residues. Germline V gives CDR1 LGHDT, CDR2 YNNKEL (reference sequence). Trimming stripped 4 bases from V and 5 bases from J, with 8 bases between. CDR3 amino acids: CASSPSEYGYTF. DNA for the CDR3: TGTGCCAGCAGCCCTTCAGAGTATGGCTACACCTTC.

The rearrangement links TRBV7-9 to TRBJ2-7; 15 bases match TRBD2. Per germline, CDR1 SEHNR and CDR2 FQNEAQ (reference sequence). The ends lost 3 bases at V and 5 bases at J; junction bases unmatched: 5. The CDR3 consists of 16 residues. The CDR3 region is CASSLGLAGGFDEQYF. The CDR3 nucleotides read TGTGCCAGCAGCTTGGGACTAGCGGGAGGTTTCGACGAGCAGTACTTC. Full variable domain (rest looked up from reference TRBV7-9 and TRBJ2-7): DTGVSQNPRHKITKRGQNVTFRCDPISEHNRLYWYRQTLGQGPEFLTYFQNEAQLEKSRLLSDRFSAERPKGSFSTLEIQRTEQGDSAMYLCASSLGLAGGFDEQYFGPGTRLTVT.

The rearrangement links TRBV10-2 to TRBJ1-2, with D unresolved. The CDR3 has 13 amino acids. From germline, CDR1 is WSHSY and CDR2 SAAADI. Trimming stripped 9 bases from V and 6 bases from J, with 17 bases between. The CDR3: CASQVAGANGYTF. CDR3 bases: TGCGCCAGTCAAGTGGCGGGAGCGAATGGCTACACCTTC.

With respect to this clonotype: This may be a read error: a much more frequent sequence differs by one nucleotide. The CDR3 DNA is TGTGCCAGCTGTCCAGGGGGGCGGGAAGCTTTCTTT. Translated, it gives CASCPGGREAFF. V usage is TRBV9 and J usage is TRBJ1-1; TRBD1 aligns across 7 bases. The CDR3 covers 12 residues. The V segment lost 7 bases and the J segment 8 bases; nucleotides outside the gene matches: 8. Per the germline V gene, CDR1 is SGDLS and CDR2 is YYNGEE.

The chain has TRBV7-8 and TRBJ2-7; a weak D match, TRBD2 (6 bases). Germline-derived CDR1 and CDR2 are SGHVS and FQNEAQ. This CDR3 comprises 14 residues. The V gene lost 5 bases and the J gene lost 3 bases, with 14 bases spanning the gap. CDR3: CASSQAGLDYEQYF. The CDR3, as DNA: TGTGCCAGCAGCCAGGCGGGGCTCGACTACGAGCAGTACTTC. The entire variable domain, with the rest obtained from reference TRBV7-8 and TRBJ2-7, is as follows: GAGVSQSPRYKVAKRGQDVALRCDPISGHVSLFWYQQALGQGPEFLTYFQNEAQLDKSGLPSDRFFAERPEGSVSTLKIQRTQQEDSAVYLCASSQAGLDYEQYFGPGTRLTVT.

Concerning this clonotype itself: A read error is possible here, since a much larger clone lies one base away. The conserved closing phenylalanine or tryptophan is absent in this CDR3, likely reflecting a read error. The chain recombines TRBV29-1 with TRBJ2-5; TRBD1 matches at 10 bases. V trimming: 5 bases; J trimming: 2 bases; junction bases outside the gene matches: 5. The CDR3 extends over 14 amino acids. Germline V CDR1 and CDR2: SQVTM, ANQGSEA. CDR3 sequence (DNA): TGCAGCGTTTCCCGGACAGGGGGGCAAGAGACCCAGTACCTC. Translation: CSVSRTGGQETQYL.

This clonotype has ten or more counts. The chain recombines TRBV2 with TRBJ1-1, with D possibly being TRBD1 (5 bases). V was pared by 4 bases and J by 0 bases, with 6 bases between. This CDR3 comprises 13 residues. Per germline, CDR1 SNHLY and CDR2 FYNNEI. The CDR3 DNA sequence: TGTGCCAGCAGTGGGACACTGAACACTGAAGCTTTCTTT. Translation gives CASSGTLNTEAFF.

There are many counts of this clonotype. The chain uses TRBV7-8 and TRBJ1-1; D is uncertain. CDR1 and CDR2 (germline): SGHVS, FQNEAQ. Trimming stripped 6 bases from V and 1 base from J, with 9 bases between. CDR3 length equals 13 residues. The CDR3 sequence: CASSHAGNTEAFF. The CDR3 DNA reads TGTGCCAGCAGTCATGCAGGGAACACTGAAGCTTTCTTT.

The V call is TRBV2, the J call TRBJ2-7; TRBD2 agrees at 9 bases. The CDR3 is made up of 14 amino acids. J was trimmed by 5 bases and V by 7 bases; bases with no gene match: 9. CDR1 and CDR2 (germline): SNHLY, FYNNEI. The DNA of the CDR3 is TGTGCCAGCACGGAGAGCGGGAGGACCAACGAGCAGTACTTC. Amino acid sequence: CASTESGRTNEQYF.

This clonotype has just a few counts. The rearrangement links TRBV5-1 to TRBJ1-1; TRBD1 might be the D (6 bases). The CDR3 is 15 amino acids. Trimming stripped 3 bases from V and 0 bases from J, with 12 bases between. CDR1 and CDR2 (germline): SGHRS, YFSETQ. The CDR3 DNA sequence: TGCGCCAGCAGCTCTAAGGGACACCTGAACACTGAAGCTTTCTTT. Translated, it gives CASSSKGHLNTEAFF.

This chain uses TRBV7-2 with TRBJ2-5; the match to TRBD2 covers 11 bases. The J segment lost 5 bases and the V segment lost 5 bases, leaving 16 bases of the junction unmatched. Germline CDR1 reads SGHTA; CDR2 reads FQGNSA. CDR3 length equals 18 residues. CDR3 sequence reads: CASSPAGLAGGVRETQYF. In nucleotides, the CDR3 is TGTGCCAGCAGCCCAGCCGGGCTAGCGGGAGGCGTACGGGAGACCCAGTACTTC.

This clonotype was observed many times. The V gene is TRBV12-3 or TRBV12-4, the J gene TRBJ1-1, with D tentatively TRBD1 (5 bases). The CDR3 consists of 15 residues. Deletions cut 5 bases from V and 0 bases from J, with 13 bases between. As DNA, the CDR3 is TGTGCCAGCAGTCCAGGGAAATCCATGAACACTGAAGCTTTCTTT. Residues: CASSPGKSMNTEAFF.

This clonotype was counted at least ten times. The rearrangement joins TRBV12-3 or TRBV12-4 to TRBJ1-6; no definite D call. V lost 6 bases and J 9 bases, leaving 12 bases between the germline ends. The CDR3 covers 13 residues. The CDR3 sequence is CASRTDWGSPLHF. In nucleotides, the CDR3 is TGTGCCAGCAGGACGGACTGGGGTTCACCCCTCCACTTT.

The genes are TRBV11-3 and TRBJ2-5; possible D gene TRBD1, 5 bases. This CDR3 has 14 residues. The V and J ends lost 6 bases and 5 bases respectively, with 16 bases between them. The germline CDR1 and CDR2 sequences are SGHNT and YENEEA. The CDR3 bases are TGTGCCAGCAGTCAGGGTGAAGGATGGGAGACCCAGTACTTC. Translating it yields CASSQGEGWETQYF.

This clonotype was observed at least ten times. V and J are TRBV12-3 or TRBV12-4 and TRBJ1-2; D is perhaps TRBD1 (5 bases). The CDR3 loop spans 11 amino acids. Between the trimmed V and J ends, which lost 6 bases and 13 bases, there was a span of 15 bases. The CDR3 spells CASSQGPRSTF. The CDR3 nucleotides read TGTGCCAGCAGCCAGGGCCCGCGGAGCACCTTC.

As regards this clonotype: This may arise from a read error, as a much more abundant clone is one base away. V is TRBV2 and J is TRBJ2-7; D unclear. Germline CDR1 is SNHLY and CDR2 is FYNNEI. V gave up 4 bases and J gave up 2 bases, with 12 bases separating them. This CDR3 comprises 14 residues. CDR3 sequence: CASSVVARPYEQYF. The CDR3 coding sequence is TGTGCCAGCAGTGTAGTCGCGAGGCCCTACGAGCAGTACTTC.

The rearrangement joins TRBV7-8 to TRBJ2-7; 10 bases are shared with TRBD2. CDR1 and CDR2 (germline): SGHVS, FQNEAQ. The V segment lost 8 bases and the J segment 6 bases; nucleotides outside the gene matches: 13. The CDR3 consists of 15 residues. In DNA form, the CDR3 reads TGTGCCAGCGCCCCCAGGGGGCTAGCGGGAGTCGAGCAGTACTTC. This encodes CASAPRGLAGVEQYF.

This clonotype showed up just a few times. One junction end disagrees with the germline gene, perhaps due to a read error. J is TRBJ2-7 and V is TRBV25-1, with D perhaps matching TRBD2 (6 bases). Germline V CDR1 and CDR2: MGHDK, SYGVNS. The CDR3 runs 17 residues. As DNA, the CDR3 is TGCGCCAGCAGCCTAGAAACCCGGATTAGCGGAGACTACGAGCAGTACTTC. It translates to CASSLETRISGDYEQYF.

This sequence joins TRBV24-1 and TRBJ2-5, with a tentative D call TRBD1 (5 bases). CDR3 size: 15 residues. Germline values: CDR1 KGHDR, CDR2 SFDVKD. With 0 bases removed from V and 4 bases from J, the gap between germline ends came to 11 bases. CDR3 coding DNA: TGTGCCACCAGTGATTTGGTCCAGGGTCGAGAGACCCAGTACTTC. Its protein is CATSDLVQGRETQYF.

The chain employs TRBV20-1 and TRBJ2-2; perhaps TRBD2 as D (5 bases). CDR1 and CDR2 (germline): DFQATT, SNEGSKA (reference sequence). Trimming stripped 0 bases from V and 5 bases from J, with 16 bases between. This CDR3 has 16 residues. The CDR3 DNA reads as TGCAGTGCTAGAGACCGTAGCACGGGATGGACCGGGGAGCTGTTTTTT. As protein: CSARDRSTGWTGELFF.

This clonotype was detected only a few times. The V call is TRBV29-1, the J call TRBJ2-2, with D possibly matching TRBD1 (5 bases). The CDR3 totals 16 residues. Germline V CDR1 and CDR2: SQVTM, ANQGSEA. V was trimmed by 2 bases and J by 1 base, leaving 14 bases between them. DNA of the CDR3: TGCAGCGTTGAAAGACAGATACACATGAACACCGGGGAGCTGTTTTTT. It codes for CSVERQIHMNTGELFF.

This clonotype was observed a few times. The V call is TRBV13, the J call TRBJ2-7; D may correspond to TRBD1 or TRBD2 (5 bases each). Germline CDR1 reads PRHDT; CDR2 reads FYEKMQ (reference sequence). The CDR3 runs to 14 residues. V was shortened by 2 bases and J by 2 bases, with 10 bases between the two germline ends. CDR3 bases: TGTGCCAGCAGCTTAACGGGGACCACCTACGAGCAGTACTTC. It translates to CASSLTGTTYEQYF.

For this clonotype: This CDR3 is missing its conserved last phenylalanine or tryptophan, likely due to a read error. The chain recombines TRBV25-1 with TRBJ1-1; 9 bases line up with TRBD1. There are 14 residues in the CDR3. CDR1 and CDR2 (germline): MGHDK, SYGVNS. V lost 5 bases to trimming and J lost 3 bases; unmatched junction nucleotides: 4. CDR3 in DNA: TGTGCCAGCAGTTGGACAGGGGTGCACACTGAAGCTTTCTCT. This sequence encodes CASSWTGVHTEAFS.

This clonotype was counted many times. V and J are TRBV29-1 and TRBJ2-7, with D possibly called TRBD1 or TRBD2 (5 bases each). The CDR3 sequence is 12 residues long. CDR1 and CDR2 (germline): SQVTM, ANQGSEA. Trimming removed 7 bases at V and 0 bases at J, with 10 bases between. As DNA, the CDR3 is TGCAGCGCCGGGACGGCCTCCTACGAGCAGTACTTC. Translation gives CSAGTASYEQYF.

The rearrangement links TRBV20-1 to TRBJ1-1; 8 bases fit TRBD1. Germline CDR1 is DFQATT and CDR2 is SNEGSKA (reference sequence). The ends lost 6 bases at V and 0 bases at J; junction bases unmatched: 3. The CDR3 has 13 amino acids. CDR3 DNA: TGCAGTGCGACACAGGGGGTGAACACTGAAGCTTTCTTT. Its translation: CSATQGVNTEAFF.

The J gene is TRBJ1-6, the V gene TRBV12-3 or TRBV12-4, with D uncertain. CDR3 length: 14 amino acids. V lost 0 bases, J lost 16 bases, and 16 bases lay in between. DNA for the CDR3: TGTGCCAGCAGTTTAGCGCCGGCCGGTCACGGGCTCCACTTT. This translates into CASSLAPAGHGLHF.

The chain joins TRBV2 to TRBJ1-6; perhaps TRBD1 as D (6 bases). CDR3 length: 16 residues. Germline-derived CDR1 and CDR2 are SNHLY and FYNNEI. The V end was cut by 3 bases, the J end by 5 bases, with 14 bases between. The CDR3 loop is CASSETRGADNSPLHF. In DNA, the CDR3 is TGTGCCAGCAGTGAGACCAGGGGCGCGGATAATTCACCCCTCCACTTT.

The chain uses TRBV4-1 and TRBJ1-1; D is possibly TRBD1 (6 bases). The V end lost 0 bases, the J end lost 4 bases, and 12 bases lay between the germline ends. This CDR3 region has 15 residues. Germline V gene data show CDR1 as MGHRA and CDR2 as YSYEKL. CDR3 DNA: TGCGCCAGCAGCCAAGATACAGGGATTAGCACTGAAGCTTTCTTT. Protein product: CASSQDTGISTEAFF.

This clonotype was observed a handful of times. The V call is TRBV2, the J call TRBJ2-7; perhaps TRBD2 as D (6 bases). V shed 6 bases and J shed 4 bases, with 16 bases lying between them. CDR1 is SNHLY and CDR2 is FYNNEI in the germline V gene. There are 14 residues in the CDR3. CDR3 sequence (DNA): TGTGCCAGCAGAACAAATCCCGGGGGTTACGAGCAGTACTTC. Translated, it gives CASRTNPGGYEQYF.